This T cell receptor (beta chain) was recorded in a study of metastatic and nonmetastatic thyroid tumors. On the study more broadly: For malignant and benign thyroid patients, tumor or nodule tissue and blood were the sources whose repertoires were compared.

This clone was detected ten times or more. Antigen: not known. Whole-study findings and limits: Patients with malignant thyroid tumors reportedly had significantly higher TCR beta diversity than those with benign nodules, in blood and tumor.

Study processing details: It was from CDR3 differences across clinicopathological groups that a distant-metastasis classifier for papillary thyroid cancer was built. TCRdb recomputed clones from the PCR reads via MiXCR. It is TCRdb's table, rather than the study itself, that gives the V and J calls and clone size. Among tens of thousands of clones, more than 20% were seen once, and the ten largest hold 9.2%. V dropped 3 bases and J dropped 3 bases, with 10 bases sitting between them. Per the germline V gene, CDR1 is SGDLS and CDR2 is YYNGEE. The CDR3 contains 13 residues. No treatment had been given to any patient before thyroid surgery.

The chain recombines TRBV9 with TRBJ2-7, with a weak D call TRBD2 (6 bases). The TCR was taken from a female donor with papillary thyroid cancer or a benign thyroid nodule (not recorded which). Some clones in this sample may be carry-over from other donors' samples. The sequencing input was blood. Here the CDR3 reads CASSAAEGYEQYF. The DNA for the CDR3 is TGTGCCAGCAGCGCAGCGGAGGGCTACGAGCAGTACTTC.